Listed below are T cell receptor beta chains from one sample, sequenced in a study of long-term antiretroviral therapy in people with HIV. Assay used: immunoSEQ multiplex PCR; TCRdb lists only in-frame clones, some missing. The data hold 34,000 or so clones, with around 80% observed a single time. Here the sequenced sample was unsorted PBMCs, taken 0.6 years after starting antiretroviral therapy. The receptors were gathered from a man between 18 and 35 years old with HIV. The CDR3 runs from the conserved cysteine through the conserved F or W. The D gene is left open where the match is weak. Size tells how often a clone was seen (once, few, many) or the class of an expanded clone, and some rows leave it out.

j_call: TRBJ2-3; clone_size: -; v_call: TRBV18; cdr3_length: 17; d_call: -; cdr3_nt: TGTGCCAGCTCACCCGACGGGGACTTTTCTAGCACAGATACGCAGTATTTT; cdr3_aa: CASSPDGDFSSTDTQYF
j_call: TRBJ2-7; clone_size: -; v_call: TRBV28; cdr3_length: 17; d_call: TRBD2; cdr3_nt: TGTGCCAGCATCCCGGGTAGCGCTAGCGGGACAAACTACGAGCAGTACTTC; cdr3_aa: CASIPGSASGTNYEQYF
j_call: TRBJ2-4; clone_size: -; v_call: TRBV19; cdr3_length: 15; d_call: TRBD2; cdr3_nt: TGTGCCACCCAGACCGGGACTAGCCTCGGGTACATTCAGTACTTC; cdr3_aa: CATQTGTSLGYIQYF
j_call: TRBJ1-5; clone_size: -; v_call: TRBV5-8; cdr3_length: 15; d_call: TRBD1; cdr3_nt: TGTGCCAGCAGCTCGAGGGGGCAAAGCAATCAGCCCCAGCATTTT; cdr3_aa: CASSSRGQSNQPQHF
j_call: TRBJ2-1; clone_size: -; v_call: TRBV4-1; cdr3_length: 16; d_call: -; cdr3_nt: TGCGCCAGCAGCCAAGATCCGGAGGAACCCTACAATGAGCAGTTCTTC; cdr3_aa: CASSQDPEEPYNEQFF
j_call: TRBJ2-4; clone_size: -; v_call: TRBV11-2; cdr3_length: 15; d_call: TRBD2; cdr3_nt: TGTGCCAGCAGCTTAGAGGGACTAGTTGAAAACATTCAGTACTTC; cdr3_aa: CASSLEGLVENIQYF
j_call: TRBJ2-3; clone_size: -; v_call: TRBV7-9; cdr3_length: 12; d_call: -; cdr3_nt: TGTGCCGGGACCCAGGACACAGATACGCAGTATTTT; cdr3_aa: CAGTQDTDTQYF
j_call: TRBJ1-2; clone_size: -; v_call: TRBV6-5; cdr3_length: 14; d_call: -; cdr3_nt: TGTGCCAGCAGAGACTGGGGCAGGGTGGTTGGCTACACCTTC; cdr3_aa: CASRDWGRVVGYTF
j_call: TRBJ2-7; clone_size: -; v_call: TRBV6-5; cdr3_length: 12; d_call: TRBD1; cdr3_nt: TGTGCCAGCAGTCTCGACAGGGATGAGCAGTACTTC; cdr3_aa: CASSLDRDEQYF
j_call: TRBJ1-2; clone_size: -; v_call: TRBV4-3; cdr3_length: 16; d_call: -; cdr3_nt: TGCGCCAGCAGCCAAGAGCTAATTGCGGCTAACTATGGCTACACCTTC; cdr3_aa: CASSQELIAANYGYTF
j_call: TRBJ2-7; clone_size: -; v_call: TRBV15; cdr3_length: 15; d_call: -; cdr3_nt: TGTGCCACCAGCAGAGTAAGGGAAAGCTCCTACGAGCAGTACTTC; cdr3_aa: CATSRVRESSYEQYF
j_call: TRBJ2-7; clone_size: -; v_call: TRBV28; cdr3_length: 16; d_call: TRBD2; cdr3_nt: TGTGCCAGCAGCCCTCGCACTAGCGGTCTTTTGCACGAGCAGTACTTC; cdr3_aa: CASSPRTSGLLHEQYF
j_call: TRBJ2-7; clone_size: -; v_call: TRBV5-1; cdr3_length: 15; d_call: TRBD2; cdr3_nt: TGCGCCAGCAGCTTGGAGTCAGCGGGAAACTACGAGCAGTACTTC; cdr3_aa: CASSLESAGNYEQYF
j_call: TRBJ2-1; clone_size: once; v_call: TRBV27; cdr3_length: 13; d_call: -; cdr3_nt: TGTGCCAGCAGTTTGTCCCCCGGGGGCAGGCAGTTCTTC; cdr3_aa: CASSLSPGGRQFF
j_call: TRBJ2-1; clone_size: -; v_call: TRBV29-1; cdr3_length: 12; d_call: -; cdr3_nt: TGCAGCGTTGAAGGGGTTTACAATGAGCAGTTCTTC; cdr3_aa: CSVEGVYNEQFF
j_call: TRBJ2-7; clone_size: -; v_call: TRBV10-2; cdr3_length: 12; d_call: -; cdr3_nt: TGCGCCAGCAAACTGAAATTCGACGAGCAGTACTTC; cdr3_aa: CASKLKFDEQYF
j_call: TRBJ2-1; clone_size: few; v_call: TRBV11-2; cdr3_length: 15; d_call: TRBD2; cdr3_nt: TGTGCCAGCAGTTACTACGGGACTAGCCGGCTTGAGCAGTTCTTC; cdr3_aa: CASSYYGTSRLEQFF
j_call: TRBJ1-6; clone_size: -; v_call: TRBV15; cdr3_length: 15; d_call: TRBD1; cdr3_nt: TGTGCCACCAGCGGACAGGGGGGGACGAGTTCACCCCTCCACTTT; cdr3_aa: CATSGQGGTSSPLHF